This paragraph reports one T cell receptor beta chain. The sample belongs to a study of blood T cell repertoires in COVID-19. Study-wide background: Sample material is recorded as cDNA or gDNA derived from T cells, B-cell-depleted T cells, or PBMCs.

This table comes from immunoSEQ multiplex PCR, and its TCRdb copy is limited to in-frame clones, with some not included. The table lists around 56,000 clones, about four fifths of them singletons, with under 30% in the top ten. Sequencing was performed on peripheral blood. The source of this sequence is a woman aged 80 or older with active or convalescent COVID-19.

The CDR3 loop is CASSEKDRGLLTIQYF. For the CDR3, the DNA is TGTGCCAGCAGTGAGAAGGACAGGGGGCTCTTAACCATTCAGTACTTC. The chain has TRBV6-1 and TRBJ2-4, with 11 bases identical to TRBD1. The length of the CDR3 is 16 residues. Germline V gene sequence: CDR1 MNHNS, CDR2 SASEGT. V lost 3 bases and J lost 9; bases outside the gene matches: 10.